This section outlines one T cell receptor (beta chain) sequence together with its context. Antigen unknown. The data were taken from a study of T cell responses to AZD1222 COVID-19 vaccine. General study results and limits: Most donors were white British, females outnumbered males, and clonal diversity was possibly underestimated. It was only after the peak T cell response that any repertoires were sampled. Increases in Spike-specific TCR breadth and depth were seen after two AZD1222 doses.

Germline CDR1 and CDR2: MNHEY and SVGEGT. The germline V and J ends were trimmed by 6 bases and 4 bases, with 12 bases remaining between them. The CDR3 is 13 residues long. The protocol was immunoSEQ multiplex PCR, while the TCRdb copy is restricted to in-frame clones and leaves out a portion. The table lists approximately 120,000 clones, around 92% of them singletons. Sequencing was performed on peripheral blood, taken on day 0 of AZD1222 vaccination. The sequence came from an adult in good health. The rearrangement uses TRBV6-2 or TRBV6-3 and TRBJ1-2; D might be TRBD1 (5 bases). CDR3 nucleotide sequence: TGTGCCAGCAGCCCAACGGGGGTCTATGGCTACACCTTC. The encoded protein is CASSPTGVYGYTF.